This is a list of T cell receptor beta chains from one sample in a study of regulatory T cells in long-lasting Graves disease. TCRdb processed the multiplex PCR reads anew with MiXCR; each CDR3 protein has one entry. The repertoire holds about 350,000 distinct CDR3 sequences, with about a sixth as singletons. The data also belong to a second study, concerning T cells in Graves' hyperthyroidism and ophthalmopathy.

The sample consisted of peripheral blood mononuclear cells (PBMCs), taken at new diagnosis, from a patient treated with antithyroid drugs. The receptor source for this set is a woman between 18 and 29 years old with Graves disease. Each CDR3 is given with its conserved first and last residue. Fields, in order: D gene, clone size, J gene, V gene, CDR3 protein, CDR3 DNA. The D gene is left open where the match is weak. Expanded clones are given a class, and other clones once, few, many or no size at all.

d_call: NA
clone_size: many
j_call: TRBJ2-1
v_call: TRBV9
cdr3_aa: CASGNPDEQFF
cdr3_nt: TGTGCCAGCGGGAATCCCGATGAGCAGTTCTTC

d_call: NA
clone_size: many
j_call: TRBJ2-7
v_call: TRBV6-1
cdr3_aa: CASIRGRPEPYEQYF
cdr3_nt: TGTGCCAGCATTAGGGGTCGACCCGAACCCTACGAGCAGTACTTC

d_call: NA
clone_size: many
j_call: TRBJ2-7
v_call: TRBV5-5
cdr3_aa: CASSLGPGGRSYEQYF
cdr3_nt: TGTGCCAGCAGCTTGGGGCCCGGGGGGCGGTCCTACGAGCAGTACTTC

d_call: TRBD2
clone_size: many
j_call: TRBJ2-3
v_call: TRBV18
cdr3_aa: CASSTGLAGADTQYF
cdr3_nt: TGTGCCAGCAGCACCGGACTAGCCGGAGCAGATACGCAGTATTTT

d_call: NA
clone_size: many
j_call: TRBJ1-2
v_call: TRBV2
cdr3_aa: CASSEGLSNYGYTF
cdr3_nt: TGTGCCAGCAGTGAAGGGCTAAGTAACTATGGCTACACCTTC

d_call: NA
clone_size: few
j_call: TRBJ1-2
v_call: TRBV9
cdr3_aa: CASSTRDGTFGYTF
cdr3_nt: TGTGCCAGCAGCACTCGGGACGGAACTTTTGGCTACACCTTC

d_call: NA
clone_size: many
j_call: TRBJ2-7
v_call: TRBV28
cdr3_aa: CASSVTRHAYEQYF
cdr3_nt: TGTGCCAGCAGTGTAACTAGACATGCCTACGAGCAGTACTTC

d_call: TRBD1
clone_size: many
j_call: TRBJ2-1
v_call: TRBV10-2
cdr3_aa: CASSDEGRGRYEQFF
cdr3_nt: TGCGCCAGCAGTGACGAGGGCAGGGGGCGATATGAGCAGTTCTTC

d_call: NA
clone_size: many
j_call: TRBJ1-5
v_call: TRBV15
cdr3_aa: CATSRYRGQPQHF
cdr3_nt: TGTGCCACCAGCAGATATCGCGGACAGCCCCAGCATTTT

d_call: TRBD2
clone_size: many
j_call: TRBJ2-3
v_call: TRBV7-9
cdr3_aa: CASSFPSGSTDTQYF
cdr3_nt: TGTGCCAGCAGCTTCCCTAGCGGAAGCACAGATACGCAGTATTTT

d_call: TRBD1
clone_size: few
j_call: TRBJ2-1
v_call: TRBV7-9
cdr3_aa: CASSSPGQGHYNEQFF
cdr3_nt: TGTGCCAGCAGCTCCCCGGGACAGGGTCACTACAATGAGCAGTTCTTC

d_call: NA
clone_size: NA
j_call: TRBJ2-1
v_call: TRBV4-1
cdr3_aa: CASSQARRGNEQFF
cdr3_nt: TGCGCCAGCAGCCAAGCCCGCAGGGGAAATGAGCAGTTCTTC

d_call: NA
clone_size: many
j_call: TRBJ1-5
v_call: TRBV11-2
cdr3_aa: CASSLWGGSSQPQHF
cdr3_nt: TGTGCCAGCAGCTTATGGGGCGGGAGTAGTCAGCCCCAGCATTTT

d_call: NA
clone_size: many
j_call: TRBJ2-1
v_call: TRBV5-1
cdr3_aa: CASSGARANEQFF
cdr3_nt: TGCGCCAGCAGCGGCGCTCGAGCGAATGAGCAGTTCTTC

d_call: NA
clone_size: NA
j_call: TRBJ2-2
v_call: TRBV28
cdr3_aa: CASSLWQGGVQDTGELFF
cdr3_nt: TGTGCCAGCAGTCTATGGCAAGGGGGGGTGCAGGACACCGGGGAGCTGTTTTTT

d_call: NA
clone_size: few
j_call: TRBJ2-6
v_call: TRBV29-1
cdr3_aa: CSVDVGGAVSGANVLTF
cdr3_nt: TGCAGCGTTGACGTTGGAGGGGCGGTATCTGGGGCCAACGTCCTGACTTTC

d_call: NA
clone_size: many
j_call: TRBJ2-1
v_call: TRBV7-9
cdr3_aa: CASSLRRIEQFF
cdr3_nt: TGTGCCAGCAGCCTCCGACGCATTGAGCAGTTCTTC

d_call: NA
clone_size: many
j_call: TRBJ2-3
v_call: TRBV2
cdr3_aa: CANSEEAPGRPIDTQYF
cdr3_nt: TGTGCCAACAGTGAAGAGGCTCCCGGGAGACCGATAGATACGCAGTATTTT

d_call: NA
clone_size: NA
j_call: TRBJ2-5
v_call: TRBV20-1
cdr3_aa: CSAPKIQETQYF
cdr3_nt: TGCAGTGCTCCTAAAATACAAGAGACCCAGTACTTC

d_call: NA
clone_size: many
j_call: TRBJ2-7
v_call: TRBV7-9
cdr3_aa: CASSFGQYSSYEQYF
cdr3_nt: TGTGCCAGCAGCTTTGGACAGTACTCCTCCTACGAGCAGTACTTC

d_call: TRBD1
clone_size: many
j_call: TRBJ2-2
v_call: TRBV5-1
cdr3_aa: CASRDRGRTNTGELFF
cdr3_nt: TGCGCCAGCAGGGACAGGGGACGGACGAACACCGGGGAGCTGTTTTTT

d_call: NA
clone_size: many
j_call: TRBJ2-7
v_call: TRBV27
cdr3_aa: CASRPGGSYEQYF
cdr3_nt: TGTGCCAGCAGGCCGGGGGGCTCGTACGAGCAGTACTTC

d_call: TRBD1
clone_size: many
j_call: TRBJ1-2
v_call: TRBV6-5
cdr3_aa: CASSYSTGFFYGYTF
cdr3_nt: TGTGCCAGCAGTTACTCGACAGGGTTTTTTTATGGCTACACCTTC

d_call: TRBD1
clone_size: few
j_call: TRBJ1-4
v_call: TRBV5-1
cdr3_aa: CASRIQGANEKLFF
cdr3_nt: TGCGCCAGCAGAATTCAGGGGGCCAATGAAAAACTGTTTTTT

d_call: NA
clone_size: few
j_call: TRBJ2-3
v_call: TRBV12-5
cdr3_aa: CASGLFGTDTQYF
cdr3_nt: TGTGCTAGTGGTTTATTTGGCACAGATACGCAGTATTTT

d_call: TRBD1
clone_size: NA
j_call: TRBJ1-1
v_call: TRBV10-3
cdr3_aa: CAISADRAVTEAFF
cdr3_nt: TGTGCCATCAGTGCTGACAGGGCGGTCACTGAAGCTTTCTTT

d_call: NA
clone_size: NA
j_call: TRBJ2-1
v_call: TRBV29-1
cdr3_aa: CSVEGRANPAPEQFF
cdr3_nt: TGCAGCGTTGAGGGGCGGGCGAACCCCGCCCCTGAGCAGTTCTTC

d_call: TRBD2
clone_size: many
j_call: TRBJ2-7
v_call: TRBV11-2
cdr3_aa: CASSQSGGALEQYF
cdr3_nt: TGTGCCAGCAGCCAAAGCGGGGGGGCTTTGGAGCAGTACTTC

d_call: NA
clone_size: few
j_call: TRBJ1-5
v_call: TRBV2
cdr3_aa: CASTELSNQPQHF
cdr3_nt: TGTGCCAGCACAGAGTTAAGCAATCAGCCCCAGCATTTT

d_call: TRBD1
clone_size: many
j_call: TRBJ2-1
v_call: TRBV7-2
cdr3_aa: CASSPDRGLYNEQFF
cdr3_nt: TGTGCCAGCAGCCCAGACAGGGGCCTATACAATGAGCAGTTCTTC

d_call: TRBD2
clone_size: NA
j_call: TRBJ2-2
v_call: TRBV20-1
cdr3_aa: CSASPSGSTRERFF
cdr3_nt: TGCAGTGCTAGTCCTAGCGGGAGTACCAGGGAGCGGTTTTTT

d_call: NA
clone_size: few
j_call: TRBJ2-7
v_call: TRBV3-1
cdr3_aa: CASSQSELKYF
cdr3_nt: TGTGCCAGCAGCCAATCTGAGTTAAAGTACTTC

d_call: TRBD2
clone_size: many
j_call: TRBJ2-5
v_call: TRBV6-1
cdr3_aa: CASNAGLLAGSQETQYF
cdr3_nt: TGTGCCAGCAACGCGGGGCTTCTAGCGGGGTCACAAGAGACCCAGTACTTC

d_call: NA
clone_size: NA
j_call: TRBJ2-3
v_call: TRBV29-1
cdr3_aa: CSAAGLRGTDTQYF
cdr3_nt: TGCAGCGCAGCCGGGCTTCGTGGCACAGATACGCAGTATTTT

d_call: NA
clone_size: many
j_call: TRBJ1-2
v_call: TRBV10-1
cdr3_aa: CASTQGGEPNYGYTF
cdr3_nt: TGCGCCAGCACCCAAGGCGGGGAGCCTAACTATGGCTACACCTTC

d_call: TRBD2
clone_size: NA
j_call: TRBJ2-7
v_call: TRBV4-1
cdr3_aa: CASSPGVSGSYEQYF
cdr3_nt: TGCGCCAGCAGCCCTGGGGTTAGCGGGAGTTACGAGCAGTACTTC

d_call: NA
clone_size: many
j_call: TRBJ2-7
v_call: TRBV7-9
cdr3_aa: CASSPGWEQYF
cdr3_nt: TGTGCCAGCAGCCCAGGATGGGAGCAGTACTTC

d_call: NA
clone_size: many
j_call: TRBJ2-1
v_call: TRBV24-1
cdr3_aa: CATSDRDSSSYNEQFF
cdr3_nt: TGTGCCACCAGTGATCGGGACTCGAGCTCCTACAATGAGCAGTTCTTC

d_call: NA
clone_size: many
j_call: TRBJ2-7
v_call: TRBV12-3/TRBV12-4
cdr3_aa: CASSLAGTSAEQYF
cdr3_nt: TGTGCCAGCAGTTTAGCCGGGACCTCCGCCGAGCAGTACTTC

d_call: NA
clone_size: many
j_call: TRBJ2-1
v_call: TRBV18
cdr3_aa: CASSLRDSYNEQFF
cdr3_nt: TGTGCCAGCTCTCTCCGGGACTCCTACAATGAGCAGTTCTTC

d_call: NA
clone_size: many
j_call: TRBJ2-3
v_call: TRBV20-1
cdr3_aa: CSARRNGGATDTQYF
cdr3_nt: TGCAGTGCTAGAAGGAATGGGGGGGCCACAGATACGCAGTATTTT

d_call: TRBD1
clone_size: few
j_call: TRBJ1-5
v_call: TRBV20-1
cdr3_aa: CSASLGRQGDLQPQHF
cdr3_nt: TGCAGTGCTAGTCTCGGGCGTCAGGGGGATCTTCAGCCCCAGCATTTT

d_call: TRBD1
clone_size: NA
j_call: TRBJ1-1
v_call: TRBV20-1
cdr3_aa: CSAARGPEAFF
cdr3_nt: TGCAGTGCTGCCAGGGGGCCTGAAGCTTTCTTT

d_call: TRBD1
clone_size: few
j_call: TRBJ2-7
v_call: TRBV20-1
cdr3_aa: CSANRGSSSYEQYF
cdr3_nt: TGCAGTGCTAACAGGGGATCATCCTCCTACGAGCAGTACTTC

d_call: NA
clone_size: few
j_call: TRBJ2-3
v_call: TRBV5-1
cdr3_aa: CASSSLTAPDTQYF
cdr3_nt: TGTGCCAGCAGCTCCCTGACAGCTCCAGATACGCAGTATTTT

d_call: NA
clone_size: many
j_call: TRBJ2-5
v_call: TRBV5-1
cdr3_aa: CASSGMVETQYF
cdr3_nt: TGCGCCAGCAGCGGTATGGTGGAGACCCAGTACTTC

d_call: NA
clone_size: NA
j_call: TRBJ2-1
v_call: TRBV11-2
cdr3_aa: CASSLEARLVDEQFF
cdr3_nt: TGTGCCAGCAGCTTAGAGGCTAGATTGGTGGATGAGCAGTTCTTC

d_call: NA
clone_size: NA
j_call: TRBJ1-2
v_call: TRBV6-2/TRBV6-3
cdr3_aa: CASSHSYGYTF
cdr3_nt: TGTGCCAGCAGTCACAGTTATGGCTACACCTTC

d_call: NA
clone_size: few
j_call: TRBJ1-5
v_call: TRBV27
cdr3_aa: CASRTAGNSNQPQHF
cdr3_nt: TGTGCCAGCAGGACAGCCGGGAATAGCAATCAGCCCCAGCATTTT

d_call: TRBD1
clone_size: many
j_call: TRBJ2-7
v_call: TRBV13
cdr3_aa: CASSPRTGDYEQYF
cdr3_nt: TGTGCCAGCAGCCCACGGACAGGGGATTACGAGCAGTACTTC

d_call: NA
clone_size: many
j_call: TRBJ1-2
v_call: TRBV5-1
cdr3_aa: CASSPRLDRIYGYTF
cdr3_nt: TGCGCCAGCAGCCCGCGACTGGACAGAATCTATGGCTACACCTTC

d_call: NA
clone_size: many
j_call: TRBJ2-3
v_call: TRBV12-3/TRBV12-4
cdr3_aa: CASSSTGSFTDTQYF
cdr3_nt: TGTGCCAGCAGTTCTACGGGTTCGTTCACAGATACGCAGTATTTT

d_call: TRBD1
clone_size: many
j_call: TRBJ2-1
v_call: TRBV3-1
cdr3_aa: CASQTGFSRNEQFF
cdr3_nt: TGTGCCAGCCAGACAGGGTTCAGTAGGAATGAGCAGTTCTTC